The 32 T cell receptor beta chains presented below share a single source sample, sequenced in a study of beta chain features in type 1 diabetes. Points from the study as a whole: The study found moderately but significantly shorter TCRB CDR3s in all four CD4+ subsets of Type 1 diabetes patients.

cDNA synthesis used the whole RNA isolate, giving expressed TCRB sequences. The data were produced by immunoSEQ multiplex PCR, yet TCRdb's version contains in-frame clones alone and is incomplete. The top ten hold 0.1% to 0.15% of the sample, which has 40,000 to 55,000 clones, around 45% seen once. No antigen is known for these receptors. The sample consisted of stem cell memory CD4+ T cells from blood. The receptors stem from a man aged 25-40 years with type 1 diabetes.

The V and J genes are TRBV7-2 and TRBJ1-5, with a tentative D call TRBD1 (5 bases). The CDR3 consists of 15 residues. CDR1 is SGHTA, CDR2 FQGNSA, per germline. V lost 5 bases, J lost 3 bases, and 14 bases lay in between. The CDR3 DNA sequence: TGTGCCAGCAGCCCCGGACGGGGGAACAATCAGCCCCAGCATTTT. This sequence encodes CASSPGRGNNQPQHF.

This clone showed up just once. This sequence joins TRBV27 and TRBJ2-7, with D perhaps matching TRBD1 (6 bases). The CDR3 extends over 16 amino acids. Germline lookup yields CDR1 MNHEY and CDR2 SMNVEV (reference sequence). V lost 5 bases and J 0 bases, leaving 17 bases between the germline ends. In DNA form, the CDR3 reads TGTGCCAGCAGTACAGGGTCGCGAGGGAGCTCCTACGAGCAGTACTTC. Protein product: CASSTGSRGSSYEQYF.

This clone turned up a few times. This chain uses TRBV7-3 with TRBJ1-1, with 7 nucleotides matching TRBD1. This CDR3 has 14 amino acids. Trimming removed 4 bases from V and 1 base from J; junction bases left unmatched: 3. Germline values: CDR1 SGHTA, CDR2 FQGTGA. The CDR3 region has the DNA TGTGCCAGCAGCTCGGGACAGCCGAACACTGAAGCTTTCTTT. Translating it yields CASSSGQPNTEAFF.

This CDR3 reads CASSQDPSGRGETQYF. The CDR3 DNA is TGTGCCAGCAGCCAAGACCCTAGCGGGAGAGGAGAGACCCAGTACTTC. The V gene is TRBV4-2, the J gene TRBJ2-5; TRBD2 matches at 10 bases. Trimming at V came to 0 bases and at J to 4 bases, leaving 5 bases not matched to a gene. There are 16 residues in the CDR3. Germline values: CDR1 LGHNA, CDR2 YNFKEQ.

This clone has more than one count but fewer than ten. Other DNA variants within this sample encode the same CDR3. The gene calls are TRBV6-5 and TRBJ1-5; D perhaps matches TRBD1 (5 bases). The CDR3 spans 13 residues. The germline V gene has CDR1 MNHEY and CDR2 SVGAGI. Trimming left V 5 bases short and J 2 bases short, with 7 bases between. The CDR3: CASSPGGNQPQHF. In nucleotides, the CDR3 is TGTGCCAGCAGTCCGGGGGGCAATCAGCCCCAGCATTTT.

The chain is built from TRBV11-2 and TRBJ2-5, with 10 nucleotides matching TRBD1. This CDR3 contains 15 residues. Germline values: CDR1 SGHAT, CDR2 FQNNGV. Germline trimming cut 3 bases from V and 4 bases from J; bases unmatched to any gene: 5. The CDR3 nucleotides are TGTGCCAGCAGCTTCGAGCGGGACAGGGGAGAGACCCAGTACTTC. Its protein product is CASSFERDRGETQYF.

The CDR3 bases are TGTGCCAGCACCCTCGGACTAGTGGAGAACTACGAGCAGTACTTC. It translates to CASTLGLVENYEQYF. This chain connects TRBV7-8 to TRBJ2-7, with 7 bases matching TRBD2. Germline loops: CDR1 SGHVS, CDR2 FQNEAQ. The CDR3 runs 15 residues. V lost 7 bases and J lost 3; bases outside the gene matches: 12.

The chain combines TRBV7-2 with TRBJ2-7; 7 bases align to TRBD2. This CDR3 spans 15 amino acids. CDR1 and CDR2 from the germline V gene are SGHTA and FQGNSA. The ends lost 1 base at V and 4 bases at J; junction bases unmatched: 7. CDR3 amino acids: CASSLVVSGSYEQYF. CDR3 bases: TGTGCCAGCAGCTTAGTAGTTAGCGGGTCGTACGAGCAGTACTTC.

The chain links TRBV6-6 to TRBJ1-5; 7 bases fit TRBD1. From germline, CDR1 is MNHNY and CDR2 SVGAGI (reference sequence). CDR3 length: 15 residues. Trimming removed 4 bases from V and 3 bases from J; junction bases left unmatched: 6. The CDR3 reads CASSWGDSYNQPQHF. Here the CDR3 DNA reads TGTGCCAGCAGTTGGGGGGACAGTTACAATCAGCCCCAGCATTTT.

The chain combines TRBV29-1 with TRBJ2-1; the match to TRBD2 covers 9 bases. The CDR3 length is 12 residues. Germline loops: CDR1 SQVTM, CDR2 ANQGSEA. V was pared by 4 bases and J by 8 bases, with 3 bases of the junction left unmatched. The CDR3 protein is CSVGLAGHEQFF. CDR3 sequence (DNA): TGCAGCGTTGGGCTAGCGGGGCATGAGCAGTTCTTC.

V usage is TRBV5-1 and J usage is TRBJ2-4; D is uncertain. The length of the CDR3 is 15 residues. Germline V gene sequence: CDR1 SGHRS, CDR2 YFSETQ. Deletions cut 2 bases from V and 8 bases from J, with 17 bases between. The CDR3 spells CASSFSTPALDIQYF. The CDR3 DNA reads TGCGCCAGCAGCTTCTCTACCCCCGCTCTGGACATTCAGTACTTC.

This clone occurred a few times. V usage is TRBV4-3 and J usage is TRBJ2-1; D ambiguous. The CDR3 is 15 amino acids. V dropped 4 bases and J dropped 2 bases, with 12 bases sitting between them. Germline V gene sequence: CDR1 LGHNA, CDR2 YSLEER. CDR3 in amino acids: CASSRATYTYNEQFF. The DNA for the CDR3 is TGCGCCAGCAGCCGGGCTACCTATACCTACAATGAGCAGTTCTTC.

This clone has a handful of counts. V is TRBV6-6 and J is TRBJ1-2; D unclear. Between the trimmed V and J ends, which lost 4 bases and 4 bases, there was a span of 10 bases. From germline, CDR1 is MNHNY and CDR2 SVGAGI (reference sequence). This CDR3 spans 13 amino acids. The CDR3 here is CASSSISLYGYTF. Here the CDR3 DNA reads TGTGCCAGCAGTTCTATTTCACTCTATGGCTACACCTTC.

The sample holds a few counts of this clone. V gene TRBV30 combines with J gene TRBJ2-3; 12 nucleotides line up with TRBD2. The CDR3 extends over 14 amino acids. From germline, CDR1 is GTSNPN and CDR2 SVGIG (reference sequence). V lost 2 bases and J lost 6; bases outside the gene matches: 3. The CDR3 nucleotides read TGTGCCTGGAGTATCCTAGCGGGAGGGGATACGCAGTATTTT. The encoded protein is CAWSILAGGDTQYF.

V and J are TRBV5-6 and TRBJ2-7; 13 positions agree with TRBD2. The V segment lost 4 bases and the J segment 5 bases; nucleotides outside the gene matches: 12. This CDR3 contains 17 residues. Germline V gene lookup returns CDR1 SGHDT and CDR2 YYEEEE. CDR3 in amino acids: CASSGRTSGRVRNEQYF. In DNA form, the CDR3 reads TGTGCCAGCAGCGGAAGGACTAGCGGGAGAGTGAGGAACGAGCAGTACTTC.

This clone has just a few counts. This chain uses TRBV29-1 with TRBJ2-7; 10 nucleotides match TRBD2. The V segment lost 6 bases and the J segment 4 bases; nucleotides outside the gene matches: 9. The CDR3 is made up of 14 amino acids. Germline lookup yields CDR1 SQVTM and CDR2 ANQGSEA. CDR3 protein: CSVGSGRAGYEQYF. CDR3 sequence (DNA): TGCAGCGTGGGGAGCGGGAGGGCCGGTTACGAGCAGTACTTC.

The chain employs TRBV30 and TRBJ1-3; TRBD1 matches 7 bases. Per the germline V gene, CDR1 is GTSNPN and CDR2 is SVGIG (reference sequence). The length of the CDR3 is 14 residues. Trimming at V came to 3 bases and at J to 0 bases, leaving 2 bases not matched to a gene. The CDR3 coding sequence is TGTGCCTGGAGCCCAGGGGGCTCTGGAAACACCATATATTTT. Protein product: CAWSPGGSGNTIYF.

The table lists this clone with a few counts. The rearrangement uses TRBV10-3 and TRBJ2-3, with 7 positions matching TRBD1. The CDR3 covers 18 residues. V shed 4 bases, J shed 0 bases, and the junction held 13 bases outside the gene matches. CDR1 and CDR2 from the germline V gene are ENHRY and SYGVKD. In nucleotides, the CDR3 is TGTGCCATCAGTGGTCGGGACAGACCGAAAACTAGCACAGATACGCAGTATTTT. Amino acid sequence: CAISGRDRPKTSTDTQYF.

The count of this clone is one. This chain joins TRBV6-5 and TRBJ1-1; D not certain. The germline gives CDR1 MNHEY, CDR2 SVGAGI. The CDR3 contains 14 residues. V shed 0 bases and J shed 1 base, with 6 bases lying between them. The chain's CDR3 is CASSYSGRNTEAFF. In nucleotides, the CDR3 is TGTGCCAGCAGTTACTCGGGGAGGAACACTGAAGCTTTCTTT.

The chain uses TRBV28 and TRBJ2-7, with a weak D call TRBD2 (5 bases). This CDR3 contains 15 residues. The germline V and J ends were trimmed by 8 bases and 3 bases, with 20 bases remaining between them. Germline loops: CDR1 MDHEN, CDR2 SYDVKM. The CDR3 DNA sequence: TGTGCCAGCTCGGCGGCGGGCCCCGGAGGCTACGAGCAGTACTTC. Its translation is CASSAAGPGGYEQYF. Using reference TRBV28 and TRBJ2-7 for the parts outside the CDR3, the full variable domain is DVKVTQSSRYLVKRTGEKVFLECVQDMDHENMFWYRQDPGLGLRLIYFSYDVKMKEKGDIPEGYSVSREKKERFSLILESASTNQTSMYLCASSAAGPGGYEQYFGPGTRLTVT.

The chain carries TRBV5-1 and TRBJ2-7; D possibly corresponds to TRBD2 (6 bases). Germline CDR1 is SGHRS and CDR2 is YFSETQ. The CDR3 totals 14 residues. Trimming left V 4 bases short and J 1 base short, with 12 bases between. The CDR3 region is CASSPGGPSYEQYF. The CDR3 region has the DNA TGCGCCAGCAGCCCCGGGGGACCTTCCTACGAGCAGTACTTC.

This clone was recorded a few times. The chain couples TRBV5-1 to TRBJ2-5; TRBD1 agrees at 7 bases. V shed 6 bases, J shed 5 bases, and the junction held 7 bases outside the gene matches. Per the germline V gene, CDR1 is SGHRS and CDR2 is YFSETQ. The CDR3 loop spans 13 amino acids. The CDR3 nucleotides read TGCGCCAGCACCAGACAGGGTGTCGAGACCCAGTACTTC. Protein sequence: CASTRQGVETQYF.

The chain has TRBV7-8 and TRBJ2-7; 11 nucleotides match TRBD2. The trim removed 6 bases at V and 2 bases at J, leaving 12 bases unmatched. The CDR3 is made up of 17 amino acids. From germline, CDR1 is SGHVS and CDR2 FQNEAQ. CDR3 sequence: CASSQNRASGRTYEQYF. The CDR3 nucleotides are TGTGCCAGCAGTCAAAACCGGGCTAGCGGGAGGACCTACGAGCAGTACTTC.

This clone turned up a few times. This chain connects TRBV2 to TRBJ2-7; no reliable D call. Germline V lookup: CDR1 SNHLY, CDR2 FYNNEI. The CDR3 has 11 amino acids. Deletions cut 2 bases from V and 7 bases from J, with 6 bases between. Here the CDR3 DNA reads TGTGCCAGCAGTGAACTAGGAGAGCAGTACTTC. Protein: CASSELGEQYF.

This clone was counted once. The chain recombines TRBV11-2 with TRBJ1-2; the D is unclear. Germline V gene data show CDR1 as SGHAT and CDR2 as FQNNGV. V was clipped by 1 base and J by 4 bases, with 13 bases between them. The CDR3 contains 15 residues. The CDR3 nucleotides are TGTGCCAGCAGCTTAGCACGCGTCCCCCCCTATGGCTACACCTTC. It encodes CASSLARVPPYGYTF.

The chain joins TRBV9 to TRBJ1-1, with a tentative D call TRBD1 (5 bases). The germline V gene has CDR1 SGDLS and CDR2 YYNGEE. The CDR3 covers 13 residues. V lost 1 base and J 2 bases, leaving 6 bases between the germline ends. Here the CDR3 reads CASSVQGNTEAFF. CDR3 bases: TGTGCCAGCAGCGTACAGGGAAACACTGAAGCTTTCTTT.

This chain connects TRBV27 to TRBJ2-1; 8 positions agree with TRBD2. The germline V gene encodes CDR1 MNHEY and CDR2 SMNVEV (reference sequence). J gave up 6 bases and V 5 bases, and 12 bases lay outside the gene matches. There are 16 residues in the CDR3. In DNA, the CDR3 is TGTGCCAGCAGTCGGACGAGGACTAGCCTTTTCAATGAGCAGTTCTTC. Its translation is CASSRTRTSLFNEQFF.

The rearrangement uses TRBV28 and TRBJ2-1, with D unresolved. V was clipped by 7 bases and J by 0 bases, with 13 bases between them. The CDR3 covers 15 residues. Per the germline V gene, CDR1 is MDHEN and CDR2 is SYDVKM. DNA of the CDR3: TGTGCCAGCACACCCGGAGTGGCCTCCTACAATGAGCAGTTCTTC. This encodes CASTPGVASYNEQFF.

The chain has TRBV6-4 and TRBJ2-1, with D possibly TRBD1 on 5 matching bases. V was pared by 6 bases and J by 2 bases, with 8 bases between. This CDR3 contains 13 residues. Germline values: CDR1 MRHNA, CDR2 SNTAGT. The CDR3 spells CASRDTTYNEQFF. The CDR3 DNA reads TGTGCCAGCAGGGACACAACCTACAATGAGCAGTTCTTC.

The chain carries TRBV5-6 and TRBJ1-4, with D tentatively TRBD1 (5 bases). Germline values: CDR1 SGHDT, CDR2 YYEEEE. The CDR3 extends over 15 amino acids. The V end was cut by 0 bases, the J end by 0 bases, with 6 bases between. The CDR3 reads CASSLVTATNEKLFF. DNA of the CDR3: TGTGCCAGCAGCTTGGTGACAGCAACTAATGAAAAACTGTTTTTT.

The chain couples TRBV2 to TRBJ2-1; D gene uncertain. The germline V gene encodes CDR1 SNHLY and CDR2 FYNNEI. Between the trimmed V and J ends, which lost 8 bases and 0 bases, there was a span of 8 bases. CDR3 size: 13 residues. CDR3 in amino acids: CASAPGSYNEQFF. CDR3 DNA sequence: TGTGCCAGCGCCCCGGGCTCCTACAATGAGCAGTTCTTC.

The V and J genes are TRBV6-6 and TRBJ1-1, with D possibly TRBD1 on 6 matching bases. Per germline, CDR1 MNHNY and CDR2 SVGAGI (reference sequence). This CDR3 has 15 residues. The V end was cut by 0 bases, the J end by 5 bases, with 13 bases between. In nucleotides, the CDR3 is TGTGCCAGCAGTTACTCGAGGGGGGGCGCGACTGAAGCTTTCTTT. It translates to CASSYSRGGATEAFF.